Below, 8 T cell receptor beta chains from the same sample are listed, as sequenced in a study of CD8 T cells in ankylosing spondylitis. Study-level findings and limits: Eight highly homologous variants made up a TCR beta motif, and this motif appeared characteristic of ankylosing spondylitis blood.

One entry per CDR3 protein, called by TCRdb with MiXCR from the 5' RACE reads. The data show fewer than 250,000 distinct CDR3 sequences, approximately 20% seen once. These receptors lack a known antigen. Sequenced input: blood, either unsorted or a sorted T cell fraction (not recorded which). All receptors come from a male donor with ankylosing spondylitis.

This clonotype was found a few times. The rearrangement links TRBV27 to TRBJ2-3; the match to TRBD2 covers 10 bases. CDR3 length: 16 amino acids. V gave up 6 bases and J gave up 3 bases; unmatched junction bases: 9. Germline values: CDR1 MNHEY, CDR2 SMNVEV (reference sequence). The CDR3 sequence is CASSPSSGGGTDTQYF. CDR3 nucleotides: TGTGCCAGCAGCCCATCTAGCGGGGGAGGGACAGATACGCAGTATTTT.

The chain combines TRBV20-1 with TRBJ2-7; D possibly corresponds to TRBD1 (5 bases). Germline-derived CDR1 and CDR2 are DFQATT and SNEGSKA (reference sequence). CDR3 length: 15 residues. V was clipped by 3 bases and J by 1 base, with 16 bases between them. The CDR3 DNA follows: TGCAGTGCTAGGGCGAGCAGGGAAGAGTCCTACGAGCAGTACTTC. Its protein is CSARASREESYEQYF.

This clonotype has a count of ten or more. The rearrangement uses TRBV12-3 or TRBV12-4 and TRBJ2-2, with D maybe TRBD2 (5 bases). This CDR3 contains 18 residues. Trimming took 4 bases from V and 3 from J, leaving 21 bases between them. In DNA form, the CDR3 reads TGTGCCAGCAGTTACGGAGTCCCCGAGGACTCAGACACCGGGGAGCTGTTTTTT. This encodes CASSYGVPEDSDTGELFF.

The chain has TRBV12-3 or TRBV12-4 and TRBJ2-7; 13 positions match TRBD2. The CDR3 is 16 amino acids. V lost 6 bases and J lost 4; bases outside the gene matches: 9. The CDR3 reads CASSSRTSGSGYEQYF. CDR3 DNA sequence: TGTGCCAGCAGCTCGCGGACTAGCGGGAGTGGGTACGAGCAGTACTTC.

This clonotype was counted a few times. This chain links TRBV6-4 with TRBJ2-2, with 12 bases fitting TRBD2. CDR1 is MRHNA, CDR2 SNTAGT, per germline. This CDR3 has 15 amino acids. Trimming took 0 bases from V and 7 from J; bases not matched to a gene: 0. CDR3 nucleotide sequence: TGTGCCAGCAGTGACTCGACTAGCGGGAGCGGGGAGCTGTTTTTT. Residues: CASSDSTSGSGELFF.

This chain uses TRBV3-1 with TRBJ2-1, with D possibly being TRBD1 (6 bases). The CDR3 totals 16 residues. Trimming left V 7 bases short and J 0 bases short, with 16 bases between. Germline loops: CDR1 LGHDT, CDR2 YNNKEL (reference sequence). As DNA, the CDR3 is TGTGCCAGCACCGGACAGCCAATAAGCTCCTACAATGAGCAGTTCTTC. Protein: CASTGQPISSYNEQFF.

This clonotype was recorded at least ten times. This chain uses TRBV4-1 with TRBJ2-1, with D perhaps TRBD1 (5 bases). Trimming took 0 bases from V and 5 from J, leaving 5 bases between them. Germline V gene sequence: CDR1 MGHRA, CDR2 YSYEKL. CDR3 length equals 13 residues. CDR3 region: CASSQDRDNEQFF. Here the CDR3 DNA reads TGCGCCAGCAGCCAAGACAGGGACAATGAGCAGTTCTTC.

This sequence joins TRBV7-3 and TRBJ2-3; 11 bases line up with TRBD2. The V gene end was trimmed by 5 bases and the J gene end by 4 bases; junction bases not matched to a gene: 2. This CDR3 is built from 14 residues. CDR1 and CDR2 from the germline V gene are SGHTA and FQGTGA. The CDR3: CASSDSGGADTQYF. In DNA form, the CDR3 reads TGTGCCAGCAGCGATAGCGGGGGGGCAGATACGCAGTATTTT.